These 21 T cell receptor beta chains share one sample of origin, sequenced in a study of response to subunit inactivated influenza vaccine. Using its own MiXCR run on the RT-PCR reads, TCRdb lists one record per CDR3 protein. The repertoire includes a few hundred thousand distinct CDR3 sequences, just over 20% of them detected once, and around 9.6% sits in the top ten. Sequences were derived from PBMCs from blood, sampled about 19 months after vaccination. These receptors originate from a man aged 50 to 69 who received an inactivated influenza vaccine.

J is TRBJ1-2 and V is TRBV5-8; the match to TRBD1 covers 9 bases. With 0 bases clipped from V and 2 bases from J, the junction kept 8 bases outside the gene matches. Germline loops: CDR1 SGHTS, CDR2 YDEGEE. The CDR3 consists of 17 residues. The CDR3 sequence: CASSLGSGTGLNYGYTF. CDR3 sequence (DNA): TGTGCCAGCAGCTTGGGGTCCGGGACAGGGCTAAACTATGGCTACACCTTC.

The rearrangement links TRBV6-5 to TRBJ2-1, with 12 positions matching TRBD2. Germline V CDR1 and CDR2: MNHEY, SVGAGI. The CDR3 sequence is 14 residues long. The ends lost 8 bases at V and 6 bases at J; junction bases unmatched: 5. CDR3 amino acids: CASRGTSGLNEQFF. The DNA of the CDR3 is TGTGCCAGCCGAGGGACTAGCGGGCTCAATGAGCAGTTCTTC.

This clonotype was observed a handful of times. The rearrangement joins TRBV10-3 to TRBJ2-6; D is unresolved. Germline lookup yields CDR1 ENHRY and CDR2 SYGVKD. The CDR3 has 15 amino acids. Deletions cut 3 bases from V and 0 bases from J, with 6 bases between. The CDR3 sequence is CAISDIVSGANVLTF. The CDR3 DNA is TGTGCCATCAGTGATATAGTCTCTGGGGCCAACGTCCTGACTTTC.

This clonotype came up many times. The gene calls are TRBV6-2 or TRBV6-3 and TRBJ1-5, with 12 bases that match TRBD1. From germline, CDR1 is MNHEY and CDR2 SVGEGT. The CDR3 loop spans 15 amino acids. J was trimmed by 5 bases and V by 5 bases; bases with no gene match: 4. The CDR3 region is CASSPGTGGYQPQHF. The DNA of the CDR3 is TGTGCCAGCAGTCCGGGGACAGGGGGCTATCAGCCCCAGCATTTT.

This clonotype was observed a few times. The rearrangement uses TRBV5-1 and TRBJ1-4; 7 bases are shared with TRBD1. V lost 4 bases, J lost 8 bases, and 11 bases stayed unmatched. CDR1 and CDR2 from the germline V gene are SGHRS and YFSETQ. The CDR3 length is 15 residues. The CDR3, as DNA: TGCGCCAGCAGCCCCCGGACAGGCGGCGGGGAAAAACTGTTTTTT. This sequence encodes CASSPRTGGGEKLFF.

V gene TRBV5-1 combines with J gene TRBJ2-7; no clear D gene. The CDR3 has 14 amino acids. Germline CDR1 is SGHRS and CDR2 is YFSETQ. Trimming took 0 bases from V and 3 from J, leaving 10 bases between them. CDR3 sequence: CASSLGPPSYEQYF. DNA for the CDR3: TGCGCCAGCAGCTTGGGACCGCCGAGCTACGAGCAGTACTTC. The full variable domain, in which reference TRBV5-1 and TRBJ2-7 provide the parts outside the CDR3, is KAGVTQTPRYLIKTRGQQVTLSCSPISGHRSVSWYQQTPGQGLQFLFEYFSETQRNKGNFPGRFSGRQFSNSRSEMNVSTLELGDSALYLCASSLGPPSYEQYFGPGTRLTVT.

The chain is built from TRBV5-1 and TRBJ2-5; D unresolved. Trimming took off 8 bases at V and 5 bases at J, with 7 bases between the two ends. The germline CDR1 and CDR2 sequences are SGHRS and YFSETQ. The CDR3 loop spans 10 amino acids. In DNA, the CDR3 is TGCGCCAGGAGTCGGGAGACCCAGTACTTC. This encodes CARSRETQYF.

This clonotype was seen a few times. The J gene is TRBJ1-2, the V gene TRBV4-1; D gene ambiguous. V lost 0 bases, J lost 4 bases, and 12 bases lay in between. Looked up from germline, CDR1 is MGHRA and CDR2 is YSYEKL. This CDR3 spans 15 amino acids. The CDR3, as DNA: TGCGCCAGCAGCCAAGATCCGGGTATAAGCTATGGCTACACCTTC. Translated, it gives CASSQDPGISYGYTF.

This clonotype was seen only a few times. This chain uses TRBV19 with TRBJ2-1; 14 bases match TRBD2. After removal of 7 bases from V and 8 bases from J, the junction contained 4 bases not matched to a gene. The CDR3 loop spans 14 amino acids. Germline CDR1 is LNHDA and CDR2 is SQIVND (reference sequence). The CDR3 region has the DNA TGTGCCAGTAAGGGGACTAGCGGGAGTTATGAGCAGTTCTTC. This sequence encodes CASKGTSGSYEQFF.

The V call is TRBV12-3 or TRBV12-4, the J call TRBJ2-7; D may be TRBD1 or TRBD2 (5 bases each). This CDR3 spans 16 amino acids. V was pared by 4 bases and J by 3 bases, with 19 bases between. This chain's CDR3 is CASSWDGTDNYYEQYF. The CDR3, as DNA: TGTGCCAGCAGTTGGGACGGAACAGATAATTACTACGAGCAGTACTTC.

Only a few counts were recorded for this clonotype. J is TRBJ2-1 and V is TRBV3-1; either TRBD1 or TRBD2 may fit D (5 bases each). The CDR3 spans 14 residues. Germline CDR1 and CDR2: LGHDT and YNNKEL (reference sequence). V lost 4 bases to trimming and J lost 3 bases, with 10 bases between them. The CDR3 sequence is CASSRRDGYNEQFF. For the CDR3, the DNA is TGTGCCAGCAGCCGTAGGGACGGCTACAATGAGCAGTTCTTC.

Here the CDR3 reads CASSSNRRRGKLFF. The CDR3 DNA sequence: TGTGCCAGCAGTTCGAACAGGCGGCGAGGAAAACTGTTTTTT. The J gene is TRBJ1-4, the V gene TRBV6-5; D is perhaps TRBD1 (5 bases). Trimming stripped 4 bases from V and 10 bases from J, with 16 bases between. CDR1 MNHEY and CDR2 SVGAGI come from the germline V gene. The CDR3 consists of 14 residues.

This clonotype was counted only a few times. CDR3 sequence (DNA): TGTGCCACTTTGACCCCTAGGCTGGGATCTCTTAAAAACATTCAGTACTTC. Amino acids: CATLTPRLGSLKNIQYF. The chain links TRBV28 to TRBJ2-4; D unclear. The CDR3 length is 17 residues. Trimming left V 10 bases short and J 4 bases short, with 26 bases between. CDR1 MDHEN and CDR2 SYDVKM come from the germline V gene.

The J gene is TRBJ2-7, the V gene TRBV6-1, with TRBD1 as a possible D gene (5 bases). Germline V gene sequence: CDR1 MNHNS, CDR2 SASEGT. The V end was cut by 5 bases, the J end by 4 bases, with 18 bases between. The CDR3 extends over 15 amino acids. The CDR3: CASSTPGAGLYEQYF. In DNA form, the CDR3 reads TGTGCCAGCAGTACCCCGGGTGCAGGGCTTTACGAGCAGTACTTC.

The sample holds a few counts of this clonotype. This chain uses TRBV2 with TRBJ1-5, with TRBD1 matching over 8 bases. Per germline, CDR1 SNHLY and CDR2 FYNNEI. The CDR3 is made up of 17 amino acids. The V and J ends lost 0 bases and 5 bases, in that order; junction bases with no gene match: 9. DNA for the CDR3: TGTGCCAGCAGTGAAGCGCGACAGGGGCTCGGGTATCAGCCCCAGCATTTT. Translating gives CASSEARQGLGYQPQHF. The whole variable domain, filled in from reference TRBV2 and TRBJ1-5, reads EPEVTQTPSHQVTQMGQEVILRCVPISNHLYFYWYRQILGQKVEFLVSFYNNEISEKSEIFDDQFSVERPDGSNFTLKIRSTKLEDSAMYFCASSEARQGLGYQPQHFGDGTRLSIL.

The rearrangement uses TRBV4-1 and TRBJ2-3, with D unresolved. Germline assignment: CDR1 MGHRA and CDR2 YSYEKL. With 3 bases removed from V and 4 bases from J, the gap between germline ends came to 17 bases. The CDR3 runs to 16 residues. The DNA for the CDR3 is TGCGCCAGCAGCCAGGGGATCTTTTCCGAGGCAGATACGCAGTATTTT. This gives the protein CASSQGIFSEADTQYF.

The chain is built from TRBV20-1 and TRBJ2-7; D may be TRBD1 (6 bases). The V gene lost 1 base and the J gene lost 5 bases, with 15 bases spanning the gap. Germline loops: CDR1 DFQATT, CDR2 SNEGSKA (reference sequence). This CDR3 has 14 amino acids. The CDR3 is CSARGYRASDEQYF. CDR3 sequence (DNA): TGCAGTGCTAGAGGTTACAGGGCATCCGACGAGCAGTACTTC.

J is TRBJ2-7 and V is TRBV20-1; D ambiguous. The CDR3 length is 13 residues. Germline assignment: CDR1 DFQATT and CDR2 SNEGSKA (reference sequence). V lost 5 bases, J lost 3 bases, and 14 bases lay in between. In DNA, the CDR3 is TGCAGTGCTGTAAAGTACGCAAGCTACGAGCAGTACTTC. It translates to CSAVKYASYEQYF.

This clonotype was detected only a few times. The chain recombines TRBV7-9 with TRBJ2-1, with TRBD2 identical over 9 bases. Trimming removed 7 bases from V and 5 bases from J; junction bases left unmatched: 3. The germline CDR1 and CDR2 sequences are SEHNR and FQNEAQ (reference sequence). The CDR3 spans 13 residues. The CDR3 DNA reads TGTGCCAGCAAGACTAGCGGAAACAATGAGCAGTTCTTC. As protein: CASKTSGNNEQFF.

The chain recombines TRBV3-1 with TRBJ1-5; no clear D gene. CDR3 length: 13 amino acids. Per the germline V gene, CDR1 is LGHDT and CDR2 is YNNKEL (reference sequence). V was shortened by 4 bases and J by 9 bases, with 13 bases between the two germline ends. The DNA for the CDR3 is TGTGCCAGCAGCCCAAGATCTGGGCCGCCCCAGCATTTT. Translated, it gives CASSPRSGPPQHF.

The gene calls are TRBV5-1 and TRBJ2-2; 7 nucleotides match TRBD1. The length of the CDR3 is 17 residues. In germline, CDR1 is SGHRS, CDR2 YFSETQ. V lost 0 bases, J lost 1 base, and 6 bases stayed unmatched. In DNA, the CDR3 is TGCGCCAGCAGCTTGGGGTCACAGGGGAGGAACACCGGGGAGCTGTTTTTT. Its protein is CASSLGSQGRNTGELFF.